The next 32 T cell receptor beta chains were all read from a single sample in a study of metastatic and nonmetastatic thyroid tumors. Patients had received no treatment of any kind before thyroid surgery. MiXCR was used by TCRdb to re-call the PCR reads. The repertoire consists of about 21,000 clones, with 11% occurring once and the leading ten covering approximately 8%. Material: blood. The receptors stem from a female donor with papillary thyroid cancer or a benign thyroid nodule (not recorded which). Some clones in this sample may be carry-over from other donors' samples.

This clone was found many times. The chain recombines TRBV19 with TRBJ1-5; 9 positions match TRBD1. Germline V gene data show CDR1 as LNHDA and CDR2 as SQIVND (reference sequence). The V segment lost 6 bases and the J segment 0 bases; nucleotides outside the gene matches: 9. This CDR3 region has 17 residues. CDR3 region: CASRTGQGLYSNQPQHF. Here the CDR3 DNA reads TGTGCCAGTAGGACGGGACAGGGACTATATAGCAATCAGCCCCAGCATTTT.

The rearrangement links TRBV19 to TRBJ1-3; 12 bases map to TRBD1. Germline loops: CDR1 LNHDA, CDR2 SQIVND (reference sequence). There are 19 residues in the CDR3. J gave up 1 base and V 6 bases, and 13 bases lay outside the gene matches. CDR3 protein: CASSMAGQGAGFSGNTIYF. In DNA, the CDR3 is TGTGCCAGTAGCATGGCGGGACAGGGGGCAGGATTTTCTGGAAACACCATATATTTT.

This clone was recorded many times. V and J are TRBV19 and TRBJ1-1, with D unresolved. Per germline, CDR1 LNHDA and CDR2 SQIVND (reference sequence). CDR3 length: 14 amino acids. V shed 3 bases and J shed 4 bases, with 12 bases lying between them. This CDR3 is CASSMLGRSTEAFF. The CDR3 bases are TGTGCCAGTAGTATGCTAGGACGGAGCACTGAAGCTTTCTTT.

This clone was observed a handful of times. A much more abundant neighbour one base away suggests this may be a read error. Here the CDR3 omits its conserved ending phenylalanine or tryptophan, so a read error is the likely source. The V gene is TRBV30, the J gene TRBJ1-1; D remains ambiguous. The CDR3 runs 11 residues. The V end lost 2 bases, the J end lost 8 bases, and 9 bases lay between the germline ends. CDR1 is GTSNPN and CDR2 is SVGIG in the germline V gene (reference sequence). The CDR3 protein is CAWSRKREAFL. The CDR3 bases are TGTGCCTGGAGTCGTAAGCGGGAAGCTTTCCTT.

This clone has a count of ten or more. J is TRBJ2-1 and V is TRBV7-9; TRBD2 agrees at 9 bases. Germline CDR1 reads SEHNR; CDR2 reads FQNEAQ (reference sequence). J was trimmed by 4 bases and V by 4 bases; bases with no gene match: 8. The CDR3 spans 16 residues. CDR3 in DNA: TGTGCCAGCAGCTCCGTGGCTAGCGGGATGTACAATGAGCAGTTCTTC. This sequence encodes CASSSVASGMYNEQFF. Drawing the rest from reference TRBV7-9 and TRBJ2-1, the complete variable domain is DTGVSQNPRHKITKRGQNVTFRCDPISEHNRLYWYRQTLGQGPEFLTYFQNEAQLEKSRLLSDRFSAERPKGSFSTLEIQRTEQGDSAMYLCASSSVASGMYNEQFFGPGTRLTVL.

This clone was seen a handful of times. The V call is TRBV9, the J call TRBJ1-1; 8 bases agree with TRBD1. CDR3 size: 14 residues. V lost 4 bases to trimming and J lost 4 bases; unmatched junction nucleotides: 6. Germline V CDR1 and CDR2: SGDLS, YYNGEE. CDR3 protein: CASSTGTGSTEAFF. In DNA, the CDR3 is TGTGCCAGCAGCACAGGGACAGGAAGCACTGAAGCTTTCTTT.

In the case of this clone: A read error may be the cause here, since a much bigger clone is one base away. The J gene is TRBJ2-2, the V gene TRBV5-5; no reliable D call. The CDR3 contains 16 residues. Germline V lookup: CDR1 SGHKS, CDR2 YYEKEE (reference sequence). CDR3 amino acids: CVSSFGSLDNTGELFF. CDR3 bases: TGTGTCAGCAGCTTTGGTTCCTTGGACAACACCGGGGAGCTGTTTTTT.

Regarding this clone: A single base separates this from a much larger clone, so it may be a read error. This chain uses TRBV18 with TRBJ2-7; TRBD1 matches at 7 bases. The CDR3 runs 14 residues. Germline CDR1 reads KGHSH; CDR2 reads LQKENI. CDR3 amino acids: CAGSPTGSSYEQYF. Here the CDR3 DNA reads TGTGCCGGCTCACCGACAGGGTCCTCCTACGAGCAGTACTTC.

This clone appeared many times. Other nucleotide sequences in the sample specify the same CDR3. V and J are TRBV29-1 and TRBJ2-7; D is unclear. Per the germline V gene, CDR1 is SQVTM and CDR2 is ANQGSEA. This CDR3 has 11 residues. The V gene lost 4 bases and the J gene lost 2 bases, with 6 bases spanning the gap. The DNA of the CDR3 is TGCAGCGTTGTCGTCACCTACGAGCAGTACTTC. Translating gives CSVVVTYEQYF.

This clone ranks as medium-sized. This rearrangement joins TRBV12-3 or TRBV12-4 to TRBJ2-1; 8 bases fit TRBD2. Germline trimming cut 6 bases from V and 5 bases from J; bases unmatched to any gene: 9. CDR3 length: 15 amino acids. The CDR3 loop is CASRVISGTHNEQFF. CDR3 nucleotide sequence: TGTGCCAGCAGAGTCATTAGCGGGACTCACAATGAGCAGTTCTTC.

About this clone itself: The junction departs from the called germline gene at one end, perhaps through a read error. The rearrangement joins TRBV5-4 to TRBJ1-1, with D tentatively TRBD1 (5 bases). Germline V gene lookup returns CDR1 SGHNT and CDR2 YYREEE (reference sequence). The CDR3 has 16 residues. This CDR3 is CASSLGRGVLNTEALF. The CDR3 nucleotides read TGTGCCAGCAGCTTGGGGAGAGGGGTCCTCAACACTGAAGCTCTCTTT.

This clone was observed many times. The chain carries TRBV7-2 and TRBJ2-1, with 8 bases that match TRBD2. The CDR3 contains 15 residues. Germline V gives CDR1 SGHTA, CDR2 FQGNSA. V lost 5 bases to trimming and J lost 8 bases; unmatched junction nucleotides: 11. The CDR3 nucleotides are TGTGCCAGCAGCCCAGAGGGGACTAGTAGGCATGAGCAGTTCTTC. Amino acid sequence: CASSPEGTSRHEQFF.

This clone was counted at least ten times. The V call is TRBV12-3 or TRBV12-4, the J call TRBJ1-4; perhaps TRBD1 as D (6 bases). This CDR3 has 14 amino acids. The ends were cut back, 5 bases at V and 5 bases at J, with 12 bases in the middle. The CDR3 DNA is TGTGCCAGCAGTCGAGGGACAAACAATGAAAAACTGTTTTTT. It codes for CASSRGTNNEKLFF.

This clone has at least ten counts. The rearrangement joins TRBV20-1 to TRBJ2-1, with a tentative D call TRBD1 (7 bases). V lost 5 bases and J 3 bases, leaving 17 bases between the germline ends. Germline loops: CDR1 DFQATT, CDR2 SNEGSKA (reference sequence). This CDR3 has 15 amino acids. CDR3 nucleotide sequence: TGCAGTGCTGTGCGGGCGGGACAGATCTACAATGAGCAGTTCTTC. It is translated as CSAVRAGQIYNEQFF.

This clone occurred many times. The V gene is TRBV6-2 or TRBV6-3, the J gene TRBJ2-5; D perhaps matches TRBD2 (6 bases). Germline V gene data show CDR1 as MNHEY and CDR2 as SVGEGT. CDR3 length: 15 residues. Trimming left V 5 bases short and J 5 bases short, with 18 bases between. The CDR3 nucleotides are TGTGCCAGCAGTGGGGGAGGCCCCCTTCCTGAGACCCAGTACTTC. It yields the protein CASSGGGPLPETQYF.

This clone was detected ten times or more. The rearrangement uses TRBV4-2 and TRBJ2-2; 11 bases align to TRBD2. Germline trimming cut 3 bases from V and 3 bases from J; bases unmatched to any gene: 0. The CDR3 spans 15 residues. Germline CDR1 and CDR2: LGHNA and YNFKEQ. The DNA for the CDR3 is TGTGCCAGCAGCCAGGGACTAGCGGACACCGGGGAGCTGTTTTTT. Translated: CASSQGLADTGELFF.

In this sample, this clone turned up many times. The chain links TRBV12-3 or TRBV12-4 to TRBJ2-3, with 12 positions matching TRBD2. The CDR3 sequence is 16 residues long. Trimming at V came to 5 bases and at J to 3 bases, leaving 6 bases not matched to a gene. This chain's CDR3 is CASSALTSGRTDTQYF. In DNA form, the CDR3 reads TGTGCCAGCAGTGCACTAACTAGCGGGAGGACAGATACGCAGTATTTT.

This clone was seen many times. The chain is built from TRBV13 and TRBJ2-3; D perhaps matches TRBD2 (6 bases). Deletions cut 5 bases from V and 4 bases from J, with 16 bases between. From germline, CDR1 is PRHDT and CDR2 FYEKMQ (reference sequence). This CDR3 region has 15 residues. DNA for the CDR3: TGTGCCAGCAGCACCTCGGGGAGGCGCCCAGATACGCAGTATTTT. Residues: CASSTSGRRPDTQYF. Drawing the rest from reference TRBV13 and TRBJ2-3, the complete variable domain is AAGVIQSPRHLIKEKRETATLKCYPIPRHDTVYWYQQGPGQDPQFLISFYEKMQSDKGSIPDRFSAQQFSDYHSELNMSSLELGDSALYFCASSTSGRRPDTQYFGPGTRLTVL.

This clone is medium-sized. The genes are TRBV6-4 and TRBJ2-1; 10 bases are a match to TRBD2. This CDR3 has 15 residues. Unmatched junction bases numbered 1, after V lost 2 bases and J lost 3 bases. The germline CDR1 and CDR2 sequences are MRHNA and SNTAGT. The CDR3 DNA is TGTGCCAGCAGTGACGGGACTAGCGACTACAATGAGCAGTTCTTC. Its protein is CASSDGTSDYNEQFF.

Relative to its sample, this clone is medium-sized. This chain links TRBV6-2 or TRBV6-3 with TRBJ2-1, with a tentative D call TRBD2 (5 bases). The CDR3 length is 15 residues. Germline CDR1 is MNHEY and CDR2 is SVGEGT. The V gene lost 0 bases and the J gene lost 8 bases, with 14 bases spanning the gap. In nucleotides, the CDR3 is TGTGCCAGCAGTTACTCCGGGTCCCCCGGGGATGAGCAGTTCTTC. Translating gives CASSYSGSPGDEQFF.

The V gene is TRBV15, the J gene TRBJ2-1; 11 nucleotides match TRBD1. V trimming: 5 bases; J trimming: 7 bases; junction bases outside the gene matches: 4. The germline V gene encodes CDR1 LNHNV and CDR2 YYDKDF (reference sequence). CDR3 length: 14 residues. CDR3 sequence (DNA): TGTGCCACCAGCGCCGGGACAGGGGGGAATGAGCAGTTCTTC. The encoded protein is CATSAGTGGNEQFF.

This clone was detected only a few times. The chain couples TRBV6-1 to TRBJ1-3, with D perhaps TRBD1 (6 bases). The CDR3 covers 15 residues. Germline assignment: CDR1 MNHNS and CDR2 SASEGT. Trimming shortened V by 7 bases and J by 4 bases, and 17 bases separated the two germline ends. In nucleotides, the CDR3 is TGTGCCAGCACCAAGACAGGACAATCGGGAAACACCATATATTTT. Translation: CASTKTGQSGNTIYF.

DNA of the CDR3: TGTGCCACCAGCAGAGATCAAGGTACGCAGTATTTT. Amino acids: CATSRDQGTQYF. The chain joins TRBV15 to TRBJ2-3; D not resolved. The CDR3 contains 12 residues. The V gene lost 0 bases and the J gene lost 8 bases, with 6 bases spanning the gap. Germline V gives CDR1 LNHNV, CDR2 YYDKDF (reference sequence).

Details on this clone: The junction departs from the called germline gene at one end, perhaps through a read error. The V and J genes are TRBV7-9 and TRBJ2-2, with D perhaps being TRBD1 or TRBD2 (5 bases each). CDR3 length: 15 amino acids. Germline assignment: CDR1 SEHNR and CDR2 FQNEAQ (reference sequence). CDR3 DNA sequence: TGTGCCAGCTGCTGGGACGGGGTGTTGTCCGGGGAGATGTTTTTT. It translates to CASCWDGVLSGEMFF.

This clone ranks as medium-sized (0.01 to 0.1%). The rearrangement uses TRBV6-2 or TRBV6-3 and TRBJ2-2; D is perhaps TRBD2 (6 bases). Per the germline V gene, CDR1 is MNHEY and CDR2 is SVGEGT. Trimming removed 3 bases at V and 2 bases at J, with 16 bases between. The CDR3 runs 17 residues. The CDR3, as DNA: TGTGCCAGCAGTTATTCTCAGGGAGGTGCCAACACCGGGGAGCTGTTTTTT. It encodes CASSYSQGGANTGELFF.

Ten or more counts support this clone. The chain has TRBV19 and TRBJ2-7; 9 bases fit TRBD2. Germline values: CDR1 LNHDA, CDR2 SQIVND (reference sequence). This CDR3 has 14 amino acids. After removal of 3 bases from V and 4 bases from J, the junction contained 4 bases not matched to a gene. This chain's CDR3 is CASSMVGLAYEQYF. Here the CDR3 DNA reads TGTGCCAGTAGTATGGTCGGACTAGCGTACGAGCAGTACTTC.

This clone has at least ten counts. J is TRBJ1-5 and V is TRBV19; D uncertain. CDR1 and CDR2 (germline): LNHDA, SQIVND (reference sequence). Between the trimmed V and J ends, which lost 7 bases and 6 bases, there was a span of 7 bases. The CDR3 runs 11 residues. The CDR3 DNA reads TGTGCCAGTAAGGGCTTTCAGCCCCAGCATTTT. It specifies CASKGFQPQHF.

This clone has ten or more counts. The chain has TRBV9 and TRBJ2-1, with D possibly called TRBD1 or TRBD2 (5 bases each). The CDR3 runs 15 residues. Deletions cut 4 bases from V and 6 bases from J, with 17 bases between. CDR1 is SGDLS, CDR2 YYNGEE, per germline. CDR3 bases: TGTGCCAGCAGCTCGGGACCCCTAGGTGTCAATGAGCAGTTCTTC. Protein product: CASSSGPLGVNEQFF.

A remark on this clone: The sample has other DNA sequences that encode this CDR3 too. The V and J genes are TRBV28 and TRBJ2-7; D may correspond to TRBD1 or TRBD2 (5 bases each). The CDR3 contains 12 residues. Trimming shortened V by 6 bases and J by 3 bases, and 9 bases separated the two germline ends. Germline CDR1 and CDR2: MDHEN and SYDVKM. CDR3 region: CASRAGSYEQYF. The CDR3 nucleotides read TGTGCCAGCAGAGCAGGGAGCTACGAGCAGTACTTC.

This clone appeared many times. A much bigger clone sits one base away, suggesting this may be a read error. The chain combines TRBV20-1 with TRBJ2-1, with 7 bases matching TRBD2. This CDR3 is 15 amino acids long. The germline V gene has CDR1 DFQATT and CDR2 SNEGSKA (reference sequence). The CDR3 loop reads CSARDGGSSYNEQLF. Here the CDR3 DNA reads TGCAGTGCTAGAGACGGCGGGAGCTCCTACAATGAGCAGCTCTTC.

This clone rates as medium-sized. The rearrangement links TRBV6-2 or TRBV6-3 to TRBJ2-1; possible D gene TRBD1, 5 bases. Per the germline V gene, CDR1 is MNHEY and CDR2 is SVGEGT. Trimming shortened V by 2 bases and J by 3 bases, and 14 bases separated the two germline ends. CDR3 length: 16 residues. Written as DNA, the CDR3 is TGTGCCAGCAGTTACGGGGTGACAGTGGGCTACAATGAGCAGTTCTTC. Its protein is CASSYGVTVGYNEQFF.

In this sample, this clone turned up many times. The V gene is TRBV5-8, the J gene TRBJ2-7; TRBD1 is a possible D gene (5 bases). The germline CDR1 and CDR2 sequences are SGHTS and YDEGEE. The V gene lost 3 bases and the J gene lost 3 bases, with 13 bases spanning the gap. CDR3 length: 14 residues. CDR3 bases: TGTGCCAGCAGCTCTGGACACCGGAACTACGAGCAGTACTTC. It codes for CASSSGHRNYEQYF.